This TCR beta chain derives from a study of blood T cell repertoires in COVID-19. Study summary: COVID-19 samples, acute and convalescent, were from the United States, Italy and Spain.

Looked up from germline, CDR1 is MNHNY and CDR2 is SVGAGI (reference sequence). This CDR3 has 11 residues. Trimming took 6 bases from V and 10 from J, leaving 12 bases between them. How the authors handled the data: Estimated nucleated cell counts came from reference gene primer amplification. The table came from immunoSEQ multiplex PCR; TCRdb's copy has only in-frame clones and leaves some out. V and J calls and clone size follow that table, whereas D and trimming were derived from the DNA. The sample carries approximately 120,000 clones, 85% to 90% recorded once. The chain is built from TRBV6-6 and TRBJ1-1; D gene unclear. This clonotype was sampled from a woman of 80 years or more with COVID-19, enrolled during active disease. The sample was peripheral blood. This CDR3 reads CASRNNEAAFF. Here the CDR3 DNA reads TGTGCCAGCAGAAATAACGAGGCAGCTTTCTTT.